This entry describes one TCR beta chain. The antigen it binds to is not known. Per-base qualities were not stored, and no clone one base away is much larger. This sample stems from a study of T cell changes during pregnancy in multiple sclerosis (dated by TCRdb to the late 2010s). As for the study more broadly: In women with multiple sclerosis, the researchers looked at how the T cell repertoire shifted as pregnancy progressed.

Library generation was performed with the immunoSEQ multiplex PCR assay. TCRdb obtained this table from immuneACCESS and retained in-frame rearrangements with V and J assigned. These tables miss some clones; where compared with another copy, unresolved V genes account for less than half of the shortfall, and the remainder is unexplained. The sample table records about 49,000 clones; 80% to 95% of these occur just once. The ten largest clones add up to 0.99% of the sample. Reading from cysteine to phenylalanine, the CDR3 counts 16 amino acids. Solely the CDR3 DNA is kept, with 48 bases framed from the first base. CDR1 and CDR2, looked up from the germline V gene, are SGHTA and FQGNSA. Trimming leaves V shorter by 5 bases and J shorter by 10 bases, with the junction holding 8 bases beyond the gene matches.

The material sequenced was peripheral blood, taken after pregnancy. The chain is made from TRBV7-2 and TRBJ2-1, with 16 middle bases fitting TRBD2. This receptor was identified in a female donor with multiple sclerosis, enrolled in a pregnancy study. The sequence in DNA is TGTGCCAGCAGCACCGGGACTAGCGGGGGGGCAAGAGAGCAGTTCTTC. It translates to CASSTGTSGGAREQFF.